Shown below are 6 T cell receptor beta chains from a single sample sequenced in a study of T cell responses to AZD1222 COVID-19 vaccine. TCRdb keeps only in-frame clones here, not all; method: immunoSEQ multiplex PCR. The data contain approximately 140,000 clones, about 90% of them singletons. Sequencing was performed on peripheral blood, taken on day 0 of AZD1222 vaccination. The source of these receptors is an adult in good health.

The CDR3, as DNA: TGTGCCAGCTCACCAGGCGCGAACACCGGGGAGCTGTTTTTT. Protein sequence: CASSPGANTGELFF. The chain is built from TRBV18 and TRBJ2-2; D call uncertain. Looked up from germline, CDR1 is KGHSH and CDR2 is LQKENI. This CDR3 is 14 amino acids long. With 2 bases removed from V and 0 bases from J, the gap between germline ends came to 4 bases.

The chain joins TRBV12-3 or TRBV12-4 to TRBJ2-2; D is unresolved. CDR3 length equals 12 residues. Trimming removed 8 bases at V and 6 bases at J, with 10 bases between. The CDR3 loop reads CASAIVAGELFF. CDR3 DNA sequence: TGTGCCAGCGCCATCGTAGCCGGGGAGCTGTTTTTT.

This chain links TRBV28 with TRBJ1-5; D gene ambiguous. V was pared by 3 bases and J by 0 bases, with 9 bases between. Per the germline V gene, CDR1 is MDHEN and CDR2 is SYDVKM. The CDR3 is 15 residues long. CDR3 amino acids: CASSFGDYSNQPQHF. The CDR3 coding sequence is TGTGCCAGCAGTTTCGGAGATTATAGCAATCAGCCCCAGCATTTT.

The chain links TRBV5-4 to TRBJ2-3; 7 bases match TRBD1. This CDR3 has 14 amino acids. Trimming took 2 bases from V and 1 from J; bases not matched to a gene: 1. CDR1 and CDR2 from the germline V gene are SGHNT and YYREEE (reference sequence). The CDR3 region is CASSFGTGTDTQYF. CDR3 in DNA: TGTGCCAGCAGCTTCGGGACAGGCACAGATACGCAGTATTTT. The full variable domain, its missing parts supplied by reference TRBV5-4 and TRBJ2-3, is ETGVTQSPTHLIKTRGQQVTLRCSSQSGHNTVSWYQQALGQGPQFIFQYYREEENGRGNFPPRFSGLQFPNYSSELNVNALELDDSALYLCASSFGTGTDTQYFGPGTRLTVL.

This chain uses TRBV9 with TRBJ2-7; possibly TRBD2 for D (5 bases). V was cut by 2 bases and J by 0 bases, with 9 bases left in between. The CDR3 is made up of 14 amino acids. CDR1 and CDR2 (germline): SGDLS, YYNGEE. The DNA of the CDR3 is TGTGCCAGCAGCGTGGAGGCGTCCTCCTACGAGCAGTACTTC. Residues: CASSVEASSYEQYF.

The rearrangement joins TRBV6-2 or TRBV6-3 to TRBJ2-3, with 14 bases lining up with TRBD2. This CDR3 comprises 17 residues. With V trimmed by 4 bases and J by 4 bases, 7 bases remained unmatched. Germline CDR1 reads MNHEY; CDR2 reads SVGEGT. Written as DNA, the CDR3 is TGTGCCAGCAGTTCCCGACTAGCGGGGGGGCATCCAGATACGCAGTATTTT. It codes for CASSSRLAGGHPDTQYF.